Following are 26 T cell receptor beta chains from one sample sequenced in a study of T cell changes during pregnancy in multiple sclerosis. TCRdb keeps only in-frame clones here, not all; method: immunoSEQ multiplex PCR. This sample has 58,000 or so clones, with about 90% found just once. Sequencing used peripheral blood, obtained in the first trimester of pregnancy. The receptors shown here come from a female donor with multiple sclerosis, enrolled in a pregnancy study.

This chain links TRBV27 with TRBJ1-2; no clear D. This CDR3 is 13 amino acids long. V shed 3 bases and J shed 7 bases, with 12 bases lying between them. The germline gives CDR1 MNHEY, CDR2 SMNVEV (reference sequence). The CDR3 spells CASSFYRGSGYTF. The CDR3 DNA reads as TGTGCCAGCAGTTTCTACCGGGGATCTGGCTACACCTTC.

The chain couples TRBV13 to TRBJ2-2; 11 bases are a match to TRBD2. CDR1 PRHDT and CDR2 FYEKMQ come from the germline V gene (reference sequence). J gave up 2 bases and V 5 bases, and 4 bases lay outside the gene matches. This CDR3 contains 16 residues. The CDR3 protein is CASSRSGRANTGELFF. The CDR3 nucleotides read TGTGCCAGCAGCCGTAGCGGGAGGGCTAACACCGGGGAGCTGTTTTTT.

The chain carries TRBV7-3 and TRBJ2-6; no definite D call. The CDR3 sequence is 16 residues long. V lost 3 bases to trimming and J lost 4 bases, with 13 bases between them. Germline values: CDR1 SGHTA, CDR2 FQGTGA. This CDR3 is CASSFGRIAGANVLTF. The CDR3 bases are TGTGCCAGCAGCTTTGGCAGGATTGCCGGGGCCAACGTCCTGACTTTC.

The chain joins TRBV14 to TRBJ2-7; 9 nucleotides agree with TRBD2. Germline V gene data show CDR1 as SGHDN and CDR2 as FVKESK. V lost 4 bases to trimming and J lost 4 bases; unmatched junction nucleotides: 8. The CDR3 is 15 residues long. The CDR3 protein is CASSPLGAGGYEQYF. The DNA of the CDR3 is TGTGCCAGCAGCCCCCTGGGAGCGGGAGGATACGAGCAGTACTTC.

The rearrangement joins TRBV19 to TRBJ2-7; unclear D gene. The V end lost 2 bases, the J end lost 1 base, and 6 bases lay between the germline ends. Germline V gives CDR1 LNHDA, CDR2 SQIVND (reference sequence). The CDR3 runs 13 residues. The CDR3 here is CASSITVSYEQYF. In DNA form, the CDR3 reads TGTGCCAGTAGTATAACTGTTTCCTACGAGCAGTACTTC.

This clone has more than one count but fewer than ten. The genes are TRBV2 and TRBJ1-1; no definite D call. The germline V and J ends were trimmed by 8 bases and 0 bases, with 13 bases remaining between them. Looked up from germline, CDR1 is SNHLY and CDR2 is FYNNEI. The length of the CDR3 is 14 residues. CDR3 sequence reads: CASRWGDMNTEAFF. The CDR3 DNA reads as TGTGCCAGCCGTTGGGGAGATATGAACACTGAAGCTTTCTTT.

This clone was observed a handful of times. This chain connects TRBV2 to TRBJ1-3; perhaps TRBD1 as D (6 bases). The germline V and J ends were trimmed by 3 bases and 5 bases, with 8 bases remaining between them. In germline, CDR1 is SNHLY, CDR2 FYNNEI. The CDR3 is 13 amino acids. CDR3 sequence reads: CASSDRGRNTIYF. CDR3 sequence (DNA): TGTGCCAGCAGTGACAGGGGAAGAAACACCATATATTTT.

The chain is built from TRBV18 and TRBJ2-2; 7 bases are a match to TRBD2. With V trimmed by 3 bases and J by 4 bases, 2 bases remained unmatched. Germline assignment: CDR1 KGHSH and CDR2 LQKENI. The CDR3 runs 14 residues. Here the CDR3 reads CASSPGGSTGELFF. In DNA form, the CDR3 reads TGTGCCAGCTCACCGGGCGGGAGCACCGGGGAGCTGTTTTTT.

The gene calls are TRBV5-6 and TRBJ2-3, with TRBD2 matching 11 bases. The CDR3 covers 15 residues. The J segment lost 5 bases and the V segment lost 3 bases, leaving 5 bases of the junction unmatched. CDR1 and CDR2 from the germline V gene are SGHDT and YYEEEE. CDR3 in amino acids: CASSSRLAGRDTQYF. Written as DNA, the CDR3 is TGTGCCAGCAGCTCGAGACTAGCGGGGAGAGATACGCAGTATTTT.

The rearrangement joins TRBV6-6 to TRBJ2-7, with D unclear. The CDR3 has 13 amino acids. V gave up 5 bases and J gave up 2 bases, with 10 bases separating them. Germline CDR1 is MNHNY and CDR2 is SVGAGI (reference sequence). CDR3 nucleotides: TGTGCCAGCAGTAAGATAACAGCCTACGAGCAGTACTTC. Protein sequence: CASSKITAYEQYF.

This clone was picked up one time. V is TRBV7-9 and J is TRBJ2-1; TRBD2 agrees at 10 bases. In germline, CDR1 is SEHNR, CDR2 FQNEAQ (reference sequence). The J segment lost 10 bases and the V segment lost 3 bases, leaving 6 bases of the junction unmatched. The CDR3 has 14 amino acids. The CDR3 protein is CASSFSSSGGEQFF. The CDR3 DNA reads as TGTGCCAGCAGCTTCTCGAGTAGCGGGGGGGAGCAGTTCTTC.

The chain employs TRBV29-1 and TRBJ2-2, with 9 bases fitting TRBD2. The CDR3 has 16 amino acids. The V gene's germline CDR1 is SQVTM and CDR2 ANQGSEA. With 0 bases clipped from V and 3 bases from J, the junction kept 5 bases outside the gene matches. This CDR3 is CSVEDPRGGDTGELFF. CDR3 coding DNA: TGCAGCGTTGAAGATCCTCGCGGGGGGGACACCGGGGAGCTGTTTTTT.

The sample holds one count of this clone. The CDR3 DNA sequence: TGTGCCAGCAGTTTAACAGGGGGCGTTAGTATTGAAGCTTTCTTT. It is translated as CASSLTGGVSIEAFF. The V call is TRBV28, the J call TRBJ1-1, with 9 bases fitting TRBD1. V dropped 2 bases and J dropped 7; count of bases not matched to a gene: 8. This CDR3 region has 15 residues. Per the germline V gene, CDR1 is MDHEN and CDR2 is SYDVKM. The variable domain in full, completed from reference TRBV28 and TRBJ1-1, reads DVKVTQSSRYLVKRTGEKVFLECVQDMDHENMFWYRQDPGLGLRLIYFSYDVKMKEKGDIPEGYSVSREKKERFSLILESASTNQTSMYLCASSLTGGVSIEAFFGQGTRLTVV.

This clone appeared a single time. This chain joins TRBV5-1 and TRBJ2-5; TRBD1 aligns across 9 bases. The CDR3 runs 14 residues. Losses at the gene ends were 4 bases for V and 2 bases for J; bases not matched to a gene: 3. Germline loops: CDR1 SGHRS, CDR2 YFSETQ. The CDR3 sequence is CASSHGQGQETQYF. CDR3 DNA sequence: TGCGCCAGCAGCCACGGACAGGGGCAAGAGACCCAGTACTTC.

The chain has TRBV19 and TRBJ2-3; tentatively, D is TRBD1 (6 bases). The germline V gene encodes CDR1 LNHDA and CDR2 SQIVND (reference sequence). The CDR3 consists of 14 residues. The V gene lost 5 bases and the J gene lost 6 bases, with 15 bases spanning the gap. CDR3 amino acids: CASSSSTGMDTQYF. The CDR3 region has the DNA TGTGCCAGTAGTTCCTCGACAGGAATGGATACGCAGTATTTT.

This clone has only one observation. The chain links TRBV4-1 to TRBJ2-7, with 9 positions matching TRBD2. Germline-derived CDR1 and CDR2 are MGHRA and YSYEKL. The CDR3 is 15 amino acids. J was trimmed by 4 bases and V by 0 bases; bases with no gene match: 4. This chain's CDR3 is CASSQDRGLAYEQYF. The DNA for the CDR3 is TGCGCCAGCAGCCAAGATAGGGGACTAGCTTACGAGCAGTACTTC.

The gene calls are TRBV4-2 and TRBJ2-2; D possibly corresponds to TRBD1 (6 bases). V was trimmed by 0 bases and J by 4 bases, leaving 12 bases between them. CDR1 LGHNA and CDR2 YNFKEQ come from the germline V gene. This CDR3 comprises 16 residues. Written as DNA, the CDR3 is TGTGCCAGCAGCCAAGAGGGGGCGCGTTTCACCGGGGAGCTGTTTTTT. It codes for CASSQEGARFTGELFF.

V gene TRBV7-2 combines with J gene TRBJ1-5; 7 nucleotides line up with TRBD1. Germline V lookup: CDR1 SGHTA, CDR2 FQGNSA. There are 13 residues in the CDR3. The V and J ends lost 5 bases and 6 bases, in that order; junction bases with no gene match: 4. The CDR3 bases are TGTGCCAGCAGCACCGACAGGGTTCAGCCCCAGCATTTT. Protein sequence: CASSTDRVQPQHF.

The chain combines TRBV7-2 with TRBJ2-1; 12 positions match TRBD2. Germline V CDR1 and CDR2: SGHTA, FQGNSA. This CDR3 comprises 15 residues. V dropped 5 bases and J dropped 7; count of bases not matched to a gene: 6. The DNA for the CDR3 is TGTGCCAGCAGCGCCACTAGCGGGAGGTGGAATGAGCAGTTCTTC. The encoded protein is CASSATSGRWNEQFF. Complete variable domain (other parts from reference TRBV7-2 and TRBJ2-1): GAGVSQSPSNKVTEKGKDVELRCDPISGHTALYWYRQSLGQGLEFLIYFQGNSAPDKSGLPSDRFSAERTGGSVSTLTIQRTQQEDSAVYLCASSATSGRWNEQFFGPGTRLTVL.

V usage is TRBV19 and J usage is TRBJ2-7, with 7 bases lining up with TRBD2. Germline CDR1 reads LNHDA; CDR2 reads SQIVND (reference sequence). V lost 11 bases, J lost 5 bases, and 15 bases stayed unmatched. The CDR3 has 14 residues. The CDR3 region has the DNA TGTGCCTCACAAAGGGAGGGCCAGGGTAACGAGCAGTACTTC. Amino acids: CASQREGQGNEQYF.

The V call is TRBV6-5, the J call TRBJ2-7; 8 positions agree with TRBD1. The V and J ends lost 6 bases and 2 bases, in that order; junction bases with no gene match: 9. The CDR3 totals 15 residues. From germline, CDR1 is MNHEY and CDR2 SVGAGI. The CDR3 here is CASRRSAQGAYEQYF. The CDR3 nucleotides are TGTGCCAGCAGGCGGAGCGCACAGGGGGCCTACGAGCAGTACTTC.

The J gene is TRBJ1-1, the V gene TRBV19; maybe TRBD1 (6 bases). Germline loops: CDR1 LNHDA, CDR2 SQIVND (reference sequence). V shed 7 bases and J shed 6 bases, with 18 bases lying between them. The CDR3 has 14 residues. The CDR3 DNA is TGTGCCAGTACCCTGACGGGGGGCACCCCTGAAGCTTTCTTT. It translates to CASTLTGGTPEAFF.

CDR3 amino acids: CASSLIGAGGPSGELFF. CDR3 coding DNA: TGTGCCAGCAGCTTAATCGGCGCGGGAGGGCCCTCGGGGGAGCTGTTTTTT. This chain uses TRBV7-3 with TRBJ2-2; TRBD2 agrees at 9 bases. Germline-derived CDR1 and CDR2 are SGHTA and FQGTGA. The CDR3 is 17 amino acids. The junction had 11 bases not matched to a gene; V was cut back by 1 base and J by 8 bases.

The V and J genes are TRBV5-1 and TRBJ2-7; 8 nucleotides align to TRBD2. This CDR3 is built from 13 residues. CDR1 is SGHRS and CDR2 is YFSETQ in the germline V gene. The J segment lost 9 bases and the V segment lost 4 bases, leaving 9 bases of the junction unmatched. The CDR3: CASSRGGDRWQYF. The DNA of the CDR3 is TGCGCCAGCAGCCGGGGGGGGGATCGATGGCAGTACTTC.

The chain employs TRBV28 and TRBJ2-2; possibly TRBD2 for D (5 bases). From germline, CDR1 is MDHEN and CDR2 SYDVKM. The CDR3 runs 15 residues. Between the trimmed V and J ends, which lost 1 base and 6 bases, there was a span of 12 bases. The CDR3 loop reads CASSLFRRVPGELFF. For the CDR3, the DNA is TGTGCCAGCAGTTTATTCCGGCGGGTCCCCGGGGAGCTGTTTTTT. Full variable domain (missing parts from reference TRBV28 and TRBJ2-2): DVKVTQSSRYLVKRTGEKVFLECVQDMDHENMFWYRQDPGLGLRLIYFSYDVKMKEKGDIPEGYSVSREKKERFSLILESASTNQTSMYLCASSLFRRVPGELFFGEGSRLTVL.

V gene TRBV18 combines with J gene TRBJ1-2; TRBD1 agrees at 8 bases. CDR3 length equals 13 residues. Germline V gives CDR1 KGHSH, CDR2 LQKENI. Unmatched junction bases numbered 3, after V lost 3 bases and J lost 6 bases. The CDR3 is CASSPDRGDGYTF. The CDR3 DNA is TGTGCCAGCTCACCCGACAGGGGAGATGGCTACACCTTC. Combining the CDR3 with reference TRBV18 and TRBJ1-2 gives the whole variable domain NAGVMQNPRHLVRRRGQEARLRCSPMKGHSHVYWYRQLPEEGLKFMVYLQKENIIDESGMPKERFSAEFPKEGPSILRIQQVVRGDSAAYFCASSPDRGDGYTFGSGTRLTVV.